This T cell receptor beta chain was captured in a study of identical twins. The germline V gene has CDR1 SGHRS and CDR2 YFSETQ. J was trimmed by 2 bases and V by 2 bases; bases with no gene match: 1. The CDR3 extends over 14 amino acids. TCRdb recomputed calls from the 5' RACE reads with MiXCR, one row per CDR3 protein. This table has 700,000 or so distinct CDR3 sequences, approximately 9% appearing once. Study-level points and caveats: Cross-sectional statistical analysis was relied on for the conclusions, without the same donors being followed. In cord blood, abundant beta clonotypes had fewer insertions; memory showed no trend.

There are many counts of this clonotype. The antigen is unknown. The same sample was also studied in work on yellow fever vaccine responses in identical twins.

This clonotype was sampled from a young woman in good health. The specimen was PBMCs. The chain combines TRBV5-1 with TRBJ1-2; 9 bases map to TRBD1. Here the CDR3 reads CASSLTGGNYGYTF. CDR3 in DNA: TGCGCCAGCAGCTTAACAGGGGGCAACTATGGCTACACCTTC.